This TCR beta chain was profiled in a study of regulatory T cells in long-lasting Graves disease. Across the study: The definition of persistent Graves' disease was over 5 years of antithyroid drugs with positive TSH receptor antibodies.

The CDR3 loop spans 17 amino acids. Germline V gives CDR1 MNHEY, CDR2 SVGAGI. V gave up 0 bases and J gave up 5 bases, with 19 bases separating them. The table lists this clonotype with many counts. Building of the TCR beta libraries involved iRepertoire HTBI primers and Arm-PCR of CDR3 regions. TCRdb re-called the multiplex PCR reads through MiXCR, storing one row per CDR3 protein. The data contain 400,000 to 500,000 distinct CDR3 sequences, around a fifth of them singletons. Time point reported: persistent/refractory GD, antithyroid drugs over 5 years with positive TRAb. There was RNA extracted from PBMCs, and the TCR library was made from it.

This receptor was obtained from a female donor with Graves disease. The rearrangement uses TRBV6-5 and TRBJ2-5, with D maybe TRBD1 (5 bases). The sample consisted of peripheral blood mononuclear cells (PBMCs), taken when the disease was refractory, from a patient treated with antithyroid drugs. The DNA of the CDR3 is TGTGCCAGCAGTTACTCTCGGATCCCTAAGGGGTGGGAGACCCAGTACTTC. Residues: CASSYSRIPKGWETQYF.